Listed here are 21 T cell receptor beta chains from one sample, sequenced in a study of shared clonotypes between healthy human individuals. The assay was immunoSEQ multiplex PCR, and TCRdb's table has in-frame clones only and misses some. The table includes 1.4 million or so clones, around 98.5% detected once. The sample comprised naive CD4+ T cells sorted from blood. Subset of the sample: CD45RA+ positively selected. The receptors here all came from a man aged 25-45 years in good health.

The V gene is TRBV28, the J gene TRBJ1-1; D gene unclear. The V end was cut by 3 bases, the J end by 11 bases, with 16 bases between. CDR1 and CDR2 from the germline V gene are MDHEN and SYDVKM. There are 13 residues in the CDR3. The CDR3 nucleotides are TGTGCCAGCAGTTTTCCGGGTTCGTCTTCGGCTTTCTTT. Protein: CASSFPGSSSAFF.

The chain links TRBV7-9 to TRBJ2-7, with TRBD2 matching over 11 bases. The J segment lost 2 bases and the V segment lost 3 bases, leaving 6 bases of the junction unmatched. CDR3 length: 16 residues. The germline V gene has CDR1 SEHNR and CDR2 FQNEAQ (reference sequence). The CDR3 region has the DNA TGTGCCAGCAGCTTCTTCTCGACTAGCGGGACCTACGAGCAGTACTTC. This sequence encodes CASSFFSTSGTYEQYF.

To note about this clone: Other DNA sequences within the sample encode an identical CDR3. The chain is built from TRBV19 and TRBJ1-2; TRBD1 is a possible D gene (5 bases). V lost 1 base and J lost 3, with 6 bases in between. This CDR3 region has 13 residues. Looked up from germline, CDR1 is LNHDA and CDR2 is SQIVND (reference sequence). This chain's CDR3 is CASSIGGYYGYTF. CDR3 in DNA: TGTGCCAGTAGTATAGGGGGCTACTATGGCTACACCTTC.

This rearrangement joins TRBV5-1 to TRBJ1-5; perhaps TRBD1 as D (6 bases). The CDR3 totals 14 residues. Germline V lookup: CDR1 SGHRS, CDR2 YFSETQ. Trimming removed 4 bases from V and 7 bases from J, with 15 bases in between. The CDR3 sequence is CASSLVEQGQPQHF. The CDR3 nucleotides read TGCGCCAGCAGCCTGGTTGAACAGGGACAGCCCCAGCATTTT.

CDR3 region: CASSWGPRESNQPQHF. The CDR3 DNA is TGTGCCAGCAGCTGGGGTCCCAGGGAGAGCAATCAGCCCCAGCATTTT. The chain employs TRBV5-5 and TRBJ1-5; possibly TRBD1 for D (5 bases). The V gene's germline CDR1 is SGHKS and CDR2 YYEKEE (reference sequence). CDR3 length: 16 amino acids. Deletions cut 3 bases from V and 1 base from J, with 14 bases between. The full variable domain, its missing parts supplied by reference TRBV5-5 and TRBJ1-5, is DAGVTQSPTHLIKTRGQQVTLRCSPISGHKSVSWYQQVLGQGPQFIFQYYEKEERGRGNFPDRFSARQFPNYSSELNVNALLLGDSALYLCASSWGPRESNQPQHFGDGTRLSIL.

As for this clone: The same CDR3 arises from other DNA sequences in this sample as well. The chain joins TRBV11-3 to TRBJ2-2; D is ambiguous. CDR1 is SGHNT, CDR2 YENEEA, per germline. This CDR3 is 14 amino acids long. V shed 1 base and J shed 5 bases, with 8 bases lying between them. The CDR3 loop is CASSLGVLTGELFF. CDR3 bases: TGTGCCAGCAGCTTAGGAGTTTTAACCGGGGAGCTGTTTTTT.

The chain combines TRBV11-2 with TRBJ1-1; D might be TRBD1 (5 bases). Germline-derived CDR1 and CDR2 are SGHAT and FQNNGV. The CDR3 is made up of 19 amino acids. V lost 4 bases and J lost 3, with 27 bases in between. CDR3 loop: CASSSHSGLGVAAYTEAFF. The CDR3 DNA reads TGTGCCAGCAGCTCCCATTCCGGACTGGGGGTCGCCGCGTACACTGAAGCTTTCTTT.

The chain carries TRBV19 and TRBJ2-2; 12 bases fit TRBD1. Losses at the gene ends were 5 bases for V and 5 bases for J; bases not matched to a gene: 3. CDR1 and CDR2 (germline): LNHDA, SQIVND (reference sequence). The length of the CDR3 is 15 residues. The CDR3 region is CASSPGQGATGELFF. DNA for the CDR3: TGTGCCAGTAGTCCGGGACAGGGGGCGACCGGGGAGCTGTTTTTT.

Note on this clone: Other DNA sequences within the sample encode an identical CDR3. This chain uses TRBV28 with TRBJ1-1; no clear D gene. This CDR3 has 14 residues. Germline CDR1 reads MDHEN; CDR2 reads SYDVKM. V lost 1 base and J lost 2, with 8 bases in between. Here the CDR3 DNA reads TGTGCCAGCAGTTTATTGGGCCCTAACACTGAAGCTTTCTTT. Protein sequence: CASSLLGPNTEAFF.

This chain joins TRBV5-1 and TRBJ1-1; D call uncertain. V lost 3 bases, J lost 4 bases, and 19 bases lay in between. Germline-derived CDR1 and CDR2 are SGHRS and YFSETQ. This CDR3 comprises 16 residues. The CDR3 loop is CASSSGPLAVSTEAFF. DNA for the CDR3: TGCGCCAGCAGCTCGGGCCCCCTGGCTGTAAGCACTGAAGCTTTCTTT. Based on the CDR3 plus reference TRBV5-1 and TRBJ1-1, the full variable domain is KAGVTQTPRYLIKTRGQQVTLSCSPISGHRSVSWYQQTPGQGLQFLFEYFSETQRNKGNFPGRFSGRQFSNSRSEMNVSTLELGDSALYLCASSSGPLAVSTEAFFGQGTRLTVV.

This chain connects TRBV7-2 to TRBJ2-7; 16 bases align to TRBD2. The CDR3 has 18 residues. Looked up from germline, CDR1 is SGHTA and CDR2 is FQGNSA. V trimming: 4 bases; J trimming: 3 bases; junction bases outside the gene matches: 9. This CDR3 is CASSSGTSGRAVNYEQYF. The DNA for the CDR3 is TGTGCCAGCAGCTCAGGGACTAGCGGGAGGGCCGTGAACTACGAGCAGTACTTC.

Concerning this clone itself: The limits of the CDR3 on the DNA are not certain, so only TCRdb's listed CDR3 is given. The chain employs TRBV21-1 and TRBJ1-5; the table's TRBD1 call for D was not verified on the DNA. TRBV21-1 is deemed a pseudogene. Both ends counted, the CDR3 spans 15 residues. CDR3 loop: CASRVGQGAGQPQHF.

This chain joins TRBV6-6 and TRBJ2-7; no firm D call. The CDR3 spans 11 residues. V gave up 5 bases and J gave up 5 bases, with 7 bases separating them. Germline V lookup: CDR1 MNHNY, CDR2 SVGAGI (reference sequence). CDR3 DNA: TGTGCCAGCAGTGCCCGAGACGAGCAGTACTTC. As protein: CASSARDEQYF.

The chain joins TRBV29-1 to TRBJ1-4, with TRBD1 as a possible D gene (6 bases). This CDR3 spans 12 amino acids. Germline V gene sequence: CDR1 SQVTM, CDR2 ANQGSEA. V gave up 6 bases and J gave up 8 bases, with 13 bases separating them. The CDR3 bases are TGCAGCGTCGATGGGGGGGGCGAAAAACTGTTTTTT. Amino acids: CSVDGGGEKLFF.

This chain links TRBV10-3 with TRBJ2-1, with D possibly matching TRBD2 (5 bases). Germline V CDR1 and CDR2: ENHRY, SYGVKD. The CDR3 is 12 residues long. V lost 11 bases and J lost 3, with 11 bases in between. CDR3 sequence (DNA): TGTGCCCTTGGAGGACTCTACAATGAGCAGTTCTTC. Translating gives CALGGLYNEQFF.

V usage is TRBV7-3 and J usage is TRBJ2-1, with 10 bases that match TRBD1. V lost 5 bases, J lost 4 bases, and 2 bases stayed unmatched. CDR1 SGHTA and CDR2 FQGTGA come from the germline V gene. CDR3 length equals 14 residues. The DNA of the CDR3 is TGTGCCAGCAGCCGGGACAGGGGTTACAATGAGCAGTTCTTC. This encodes CASSRDRGYNEQFF.

The chain is built from TRBV2 and TRBJ1-3; D may be TRBD1 (5 bases). The V end lost 5 bases, the J end lost 4 bases, and 18 bases lay between the germline ends. Germline lookup yields CDR1 SNHLY and CDR2 FYNNEI. The CDR3 is made up of 16 amino acids. The CDR3, as DNA: TGTGCCAGCAGTTCATCCCGATCTAGGGGAGGAAACACCATATATTTT. Its translation: CASSSSRSRGGNTIYF.

The chain uses TRBV29-1 and TRBJ1-1; 10 nucleotides line up with TRBD1. This CDR3 has 13 residues. The trim removed 7 bases at V and 1 base at J, leaving 3 bases unmatched. CDR1 is SQVTM and CDR2 is ANQGSEA in the germline V gene. CDR3: CSGGQGWNTEAFF. The CDR3, as DNA: TGCAGCGGGGGACAGGGGTGGAACACTGAAGCTTTCTTT.

J is TRBJ1-2 and V is TRBV9, with a weak D call TRBD1 (5 bases). Germline V gene data show CDR1 as SGDLS and CDR2 as YYNGEE. The V end lost 4 bases, the J end lost 0 bases, and 19 bases lay between the germline ends. This CDR3 comprises 17 residues. For the CDR3, the DNA is TGTGCCAGCAGCCATAAGGGACCGCAGTTATCTAACTATGGCTACACCTTC. It codes for CASSHKGPQLSNYGYTF.

The genes are TRBV6-4 and TRBJ2-1, with no clear D. Germline V gene sequence: CDR1 MRHNA, CDR2 SNTAGT. Trimming removed 5 bases at V and 10 bases at J, with 15 bases between. The CDR3 runs to 13 residues. The DNA of the CDR3 is TGTGCCAGCAGTAAAAGAGGAATGAGCGAGCAGTTCTTC. This gives the protein CASSKRGMSEQFF.

This chain joins TRBV18 and TRBJ1-1; a possible D gene is TRBD1 (5 bases). Germline V gene sequence: CDR1 KGHSH, CDR2 LQKENI. Trimming took off 2 bases at V and 1 base at J, with 11 bases between the two ends. The CDR3 loop spans 15 amino acids. This CDR3 reads CASSPFREGNTEAFF. CDR3 DNA sequence: TGTGCCAGCTCACCATTCAGGGAAGGGAACACTGAAGCTTTCTTT.